The rows below give T cell receptor beta chains drawn from one sample of a study of T cell responses to AZD1222 COVID-19 vaccine. Sequenced by immunoSEQ multiplex PCR; TCRdb stores in-frame clones only, minus some. This sample has 100,000 to 120,000 clones, with 82% found just once. This specimen consisted of peripheral blood, obtained on day 0 of AZD1222 vaccination. These receptor sequences come from an adult in good health. CDR3s include the opening cysteine and the closing phenylalanine or tryptophan. The order of the fields is clone size, D gene, V gene, J gene, CDR3 protein, CDR3 DNA. D genes are given only for firm matches. Expanded clones get a size class; other rows say once, few or many, or leave the size out.

clone size: once; D gene: TRBD1; V gene: TRBV6-5; J gene: TRBJ1-2; CDR3 protein: CASRETGENGYTF; CDR3 DNA: TGTGCCAGCAGGGAGACAGGGGAGAATGGCTACACCTTC
clone size: -; D gene: TRBD1; V gene: TRBV5-1; J gene: TRBJ1-1; CDR3 protein: CASSVAKSGDSPNTEAFF; CDR3 DNA: TGCGCCAGCAGCGTGGCAAAGTCGGGGGACAGCCCGAACACTGAAGCTTTCTTT
clone size: -; D gene: -; V gene: TRBV9; J gene: TRBJ2-2; CDR3 protein: CASSASRWPGTGELFF; CDR3 DNA: TGTGCCAGCAGCGCCAGCCGCTGGCCGGGGACCGGGGAGCTGTTTTTT
clone size: -; D gene: -; V gene: TRBV5-1; J gene: TRBJ2-2; CDR3 protein: CASSLTTGYGGELFF; CDR3 DNA: TGCGCCAGCAGCTTAACCACAGGGTATGGCGGGGAGCTGTTTTTT
clone size: -; D gene: -; V gene: TRBV5-1; J gene: TRBJ2-7; CDR3 protein: CASSLGAREGEQYF; CDR3 DNA: TGCGCCAGCAGCTTGGGAGCCAGGGAAGGCGAGCAGTACTTC
clone size: -; D gene: -; V gene: TRBV20-1; J gene: TRBJ1-1; CDR3 protein: CSVSTNTEAFF; CDR3 DNA: TGCAGCGTGAGTACGAACACTGAAGCTTTCTTT
clone size: many; D gene: TRBD1; V gene: TRBV19; J gene: TRBJ2-7; CDR3 protein: CATTSTGASYEQYF; CDR3 DNA: TGTGCCACTACCTCCACAGGGGCCTCCTACGAGCAGTACTTC
clone size: -; D gene: -; V gene: TRBV7-4; J gene: TRBJ1-2; CDR3 protein: CASSPPRGPYGYTF; CDR3 DNA: TGTGCCAGCAGCCCCCCCCGGGGCCCCTATGGCTACACCTTC
clone size: -; D gene: -; V gene: TRBV9; J gene: TRBJ2-7; CDR3 protein: CASSVKGSHEQYF; CDR3 DNA: TGTGCCAGCAGCGTCAAGGGAAGCCACGAGCAGTACTTC
clone size: -; D gene: -; V gene: TRBV6-1; J gene: TRBJ2-3; CDR3 protein: CASSEAGGGTDTQYF; CDR3 DNA: TGTGCCAGCAGTGAAGCGGGGGGAGGCACAGATACGCAGTATTTT
clone size: -; D gene: -; V gene: TRBV16; J gene: TRBJ1-2; CDR3 protein: CASSQSLARPNYGYTF; CDR3 DNA: TGTGCCAGCAGCCAATCGCTAGCGAGGCCTAACTATGGCTACACCTTC
clone size: -; D gene: -; V gene: TRBV5-5; J gene: TRBJ1-1; CDR3 protein: CASSFPRATEAFF; CDR3 DNA: TGTGCCAGCAGCTTCCCCAGGGCCACTGAAGCTTTCTTT
clone size: -; D gene: -; V gene: TRBV28; J gene: TRBJ2-1; CDR3 protein: CASANRVLYNEQFF; CDR3 DNA: TGTGCCAGCGCCAACCGGGTTCTATACAATGAGCAGTTCTTC